This T cell receptor (beta chain) was recovered during a study of T cell repertoires in cytomegalovirus infection. Germline CDR1 SGHDT, CDR2 YYEEEE. V lost 4 bases, J lost 0 bases, and 16 bases lay in between. The CDR3 covers 16 residues. TCRdb independently ran MiXCR on the reads; one entry per CDR3 protein. The sample has under 800,000 distinct CDR3 sequences, roughly a quarter seen once. The V gene is TRBV5-6, the J gene TRBJ1-1; D might be TRBD1 (6 bases). The TCR originated in a human donor in good health (CMV status not recorded). Some clones in this sample may be carry-over from other donors' samples. The source material was CD8+ T cells from PBMCs. The CDR3 sequence: CASSRQVSHMNTEAFF. The CDR3 DNA reads as TGTGCCAGCAGCCGACAGGTTTCCCACATGAACACTGAAGCTTTCTTT. Full variable domain (rest looked up from reference TRBV5-6 and TRBJ1-1): DAGVTQSPTHLIKTRGQQVTLRCSPKSGHDTVSWYQQALGQGPQFIFQYYEEEERQRGNFPDRFSGHQFPNYSSELNVNALLLGDSALYLCASSRQVSHMNTEAFFGQGTRLTVV.